This passage covers 8 T cell receptor beta chains from one sample sequenced in a study of cytomegalovirus exposure and HLA in healthy donors. PCR was performed using 60 Vbeta and 13 Jbeta primers. Sequenced by immunoSEQ multiplex PCR; TCRdb stores in-frame clones only, minus some. The table shows about 230,000 clones, with roughly 91% occurring only once. Sequencing was performed on PBMCs. The receptors derive from a woman aged 18-29 years in good health and CMV-seronegative.

This clone was counted a single time. CDR3 region: CASSAGLVQYF. CDR3 in DNA: TGTGCCAGCAGCGCAGGGTTGGTGCAGTACTTC. This chain joins TRBV7-9 and TRBJ2-7, with TRBD1 as a possible D gene (5 bases). V dropped 5 bases and J dropped 9 bases, with 11 bases sitting between them. This CDR3 is 11 amino acids long. The V gene's germline CDR1 is SEHNR and CDR2 FQNEAQ (reference sequence).

The rearrangement links TRBV5-1 to TRBJ2-5; 7 bases are shared with TRBD1. Looked up from germline, CDR1 is SGHRS and CDR2 is YFSETQ. The CDR3 contains 15 residues. The junction had 4 bases not matched to a gene; V was cut back by 1 base and J by 1 base. The CDR3 DNA is TGCGCCAGCAGCTTGCAGCAGGGGGTCCAAGAGACCCAGTACTTC. It yields the protein CASSLQQGVQETQYF.

The chain combines TRBV7-8 with TRBJ2-2; maybe TRBD1 (5 bases). V gave up 3 bases and J gave up 1 base, with 9 bases separating them. The CDR3 runs 15 residues. Germline V gene lookup returns CDR1 SGHVS and CDR2 FQNEAQ. The CDR3 nucleotides are TGTGCCAGCAGCTTCTCCAGGGTGAACACCGGGGAGCTGTTTTTT. Residues: CASSFSRVNTGELFF.

The CDR3 spells CASSQGLQETQYF. The CDR3 nucleotides read TGTGCCAGCAGTCAGGGACTGCAAGAGACCCAGTACTTC. The chain has TRBV6-6 and TRBJ2-5; D may be TRBD2 (6 bases). Germline V lookup: CDR1 MNHNY, CDR2 SVGAGI (reference sequence). Trimming left V 5 bases short and J 2 bases short, with 9 bases between. CDR3 length: 13 residues.

The rearrangement uses TRBV6-1 and TRBJ1-1; 7 nucleotides align to TRBD1. The germline CDR1 and CDR2 sequences are MNHNS and SASEGT. Unmatched junction bases numbered 6, after V lost 6 bases and J lost 2 bases. This CDR3 contains 14 residues. CDR3 amino acids: CASRLNRGNTEAFF. In DNA form, the CDR3 reads TGTGCCAGCAGGCTAAACAGGGGAAACACTGAAGCTTTCTTT.

J is TRBJ1-6 and V is TRBV27; D perhaps matches TRBD1 (5 bases). The CDR3 runs to 16 residues. Germline assignment: CDR1 MNHEY and CDR2 SMNVEV (reference sequence). The germline V and J ends were trimmed by 6 bases and 9 bases, with 21 bases remaining between them. CDR3 residues: CASRTDLLGSGSPLHF. The CDR3 DNA reads TGTGCCAGCAGGACAGACTTATTAGGCAGTGGTTCACCCCTCCACTTT.

CDR3 sequence: CASSAPNREIGELFF. The CDR3 coding sequence is TGTGCCAGCAGTGCCCCCAACAGGGAAATTGGGGAGCTGTTTTTT. J is TRBJ2-2 and V is TRBV2; tentative D call: TRBD1 (6 bases). The CDR3 sequence is 15 residues long. V was pared by 4 bases and J by 8 bases, with 17 bases between. CDR1 is SNHLY, CDR2 FYNNEI, per germline.

The rearrangement links TRBV4-2 to TRBJ1-1; 9 positions match TRBD1. The CDR3 spans 15 residues. The V and J ends lost 1 base and 7 bases, in that order; junction bases with no gene match: 7. Germline values: CDR1 LGHNA, CDR2 YNFKEQ. CDR3 DNA: TGTGCCAGCAGCCAAGGGGACAGGGAGGAGGGTGAAGCTTTCTTT. Translating gives CASSQGDREEGEAFF.